The TCR beta chain under discussion was sequenced for a study of blood T cell repertoires in COVID-19. Overall study context: Samples of COVID-19 (acute and convalescent) were obtained from the United States, Italy and Spain. Nucleic acid was either cDNA or gDNA, and it came from T cells, B-cell-depleted T cells, or PBMCs.

V shed 3 bases and J 16 bases; nucleotides not matched to a gene: 9. The V gene's germline CDR1 is LNHDA and CDR2 SQIVND (reference sequence). The CDR3 contains 14 residues. As originally analysed: Reference gene primer amplification gave nucleated cell count estimates. Here immunoSEQ multiplex PCR was the method, and the copy in TCRdb shows in-frame clones only, minus some. D and trimming come from the DNA, and the V and J calls and clone size come from that table. Of approximately 74,000 clones listed, roughly 88% are singletons. This sequence joins TRBV19 and TRBJ2-1; 13 nucleotides line up with TRBD2. This TCR was recovered from a man aged 80 or over with active or convalescent COVID-19. Sequencing was done on a sample of peripheral blood. The CDR3 sequence is CASSIPGLAGALFF. CDR3 nucleotides: TGTGCCAGTAGTATCCCCGGACTAGCGGGAGCCCTATTCTTC. Full variable domain (outside the CDR3, taken from reference TRBV19 and TRBJ2-1): DGGITQSPKYLFRKEGQNVTLSCEQNLNHDAMYWYRQDPGQGLRLIYYSQIVNDFQKGDIAEGYSVSREKKESFPLTVTSAQKNPTAFYLCASSIPGLAGALFFGPGTRLTVL.